The 22 T cell receptor beta chains below were found in one sample sequenced in a study of cytomegalovirus exposure and HLA in healthy donors. Sequenced by immunoSEQ multiplex PCR; TCRdb stores in-frame clones only, minus some. The sample records more than 85,000 clones, 93% being singletons. Sequencing input: PBMCs. The receptors here all came from a woman aged 25 to 39 in good health and CMV-seropositive.

This sequence joins TRBV7-9 and TRBJ1-3; D remains ambiguous. Looked up from germline, CDR1 is SEHNR and CDR2 is FQNEAQ (reference sequence). V gave up 5 bases and J gave up 0 bases, with 11 bases separating them. The CDR3 sequence is 15 residues long. The CDR3 DNA sequence: TGTGCCAGCAGCCCCGGGTCTTACTCTGGAAACACCATATATTTT. It translates to CASSPGSYSGNTIYF.

The chain joins TRBV5-6 to TRBJ2-1; the match to TRBD2 covers 11 bases. This CDR3 is 15 amino acids long. CDR1 is SGHDT and CDR2 is YYEEEE in the germline V gene. The junction had 4 bases not matched to a gene; V was cut back by 4 bases and J by 4 bases. The CDR3 reads CASSSSGRVYNEQFF. The CDR3, as DNA: TGTGCCAGCAGCAGTAGCGGGAGGGTTTACAATGAGCAGTTCTTC.

This sequence joins TRBV5-6 and TRBJ2-3; the D is unclear. The V gene's germline CDR1 is SGHDT and CDR2 YYEEEE. Trimming took 1 base from V and 2 from J, leaving 14 bases between them. The CDR3 sequence is 16 residues long. The CDR3 sequence: CASSLWFAFNTDTQYF. CDR3 DNA sequence: TGTGCCAGCAGCTTGTGGTTTGCGTTCAACACAGATACGCAGTATTTT.

CDR3 sequence reads: CASSYRREYNEQFF. CDR3 nucleotides: TGTGCCAGCAGTTACCGGCGGGAGTACAATGAGCAGTTCTTC. The V call is TRBV6-5, the J call TRBJ2-1; 7 bases fit TRBD2. CDR1 and CDR2 (germline): MNHEY, SVGAGI. There are 14 residues in the CDR3. The V segment lost 2 bases and the J segment 4 bases; nucleotides outside the gene matches: 2.

This chain links TRBV4-1 with TRBJ1-2, with unresolved D. Germline V gene sequence: CDR1 MGHRA, CDR2 YSYEKL. The CDR3 is 13 residues long. Trimming left V 0 bases short and J 4 bases short, with 6 bases between. The CDR3: CASSQDTSYGYTF. CDR3 nucleotides: TGCGCCAGCAGCCAAGACACCAGCTATGGCTACACCTTC.

This chain uses TRBV2 with TRBJ2-5; perhaps TRBD2 as D (5 bases). The CDR3 is 14 residues long. Germline CDR1 SNHLY, CDR2 FYNNEI. V was pared by 6 bases and J by 5 bases, with 16 bases between. CDR3 residues: CASSWTVNVETQYF. CDR3 sequence (DNA): TGTGCCAGCAGCTGGACTGTGAATGTGGAGACCCAGTACTTC.

CDR3 in amino acids: CASSRRERLVYEQYF. The CDR3 region has the DNA TGTGCCAGCAGCCGGAGGGAACGTCTGGTCTACGAGCAGTACTTC. The chain joins TRBV4-2 to TRBJ2-7; D perhaps matches TRBD2 (6 bases). Trimming shortened V by 4 bases and J by 3 bases, and 16 bases separated the two germline ends. Germline V gives CDR1 LGHNA, CDR2 YNFKEQ. The CDR3 spans 15 residues.

The CDR3 DNA reads as TGCGCCAGCAGCCAAGAGGCCGGGACAGTCCAAGAGACCCAGTACTTC. It yields the protein CASSQEAGTVQETQYF. J is TRBJ2-5 and V is TRBV4-3; TRBD1 agrees at 7 bases. This CDR3 has 16 residues. Germline CDR1 and CDR2: LGHNA and YSLEER. Trimming removed 0 bases from V and 1 base from J; junction bases left unmatched: 5.

V gene TRBV15 combines with J gene TRBJ2-4, with 11 positions matching TRBD1. The CDR3 covers 17 residues. Unmatched junction bases numbered 11, after V lost 2 bases and J lost 8 bases. Germline V CDR1 and CDR2: LNHNV, YYDKDF (reference sequence). CDR3 in DNA: TGTGCCACCAGCAGAACTATCAGGACAGGGGGCATATACATTCAGTACTTC. Translation gives CATSRTIRTGGIYIQYF.

J is TRBJ2-3 and V is TRBV19; D gene ambiguous. Germline values: CDR1 LNHDA, CDR2 SQIVND (reference sequence). The V gene lost 5 bases and the J gene lost 0 bases, with 12 bases spanning the gap. This CDR3 has 15 residues. The CDR3 DNA follows: TGTGCCAGTAGTCCGGTAGCCGGGAGCACAGATACGCAGTATTTT. Amino acid sequence: CASSPVAGSTDTQYF.

The chain carries TRBV28 and TRBJ1-2; no reliable D call. V lost 8 bases and J lost 2, with 12 bases in between. Germline V gene lookup returns CDR1 MDHEN and CDR2 SYDVKM. This CDR3 spans 13 amino acids. For the CDR3, the DNA is TGTGCCAGCGGCACGACGGGGAACTATGGCTACACCTTC. Encoded protein: CASGTTGNYGYTF.

The rearrangement joins TRBV27 to TRBJ2-2; TRBD2 matches at 9 bases. The CDR3 extends over 15 amino acids. V lost 5 bases and J lost 4; bases outside the gene matches: 5. Germline V gene data show CDR1 as MNHEY and CDR2 as SMNVEV (reference sequence). CDR3 in amino acids: CASSRGLALTGELFF. Here the CDR3 DNA reads TGTGCCAGCAGTAGGGGACTAGCCCTCACCGGGGAGCTGTTTTTT.

The genes are TRBV19 and TRBJ1-5; D is perhaps TRBD1 (5 bases). Germline CDR1 reads LNHDA; CDR2 reads SQIVND (reference sequence). Trimming stripped 3 bases from V and 9 bases from J, with 12 bases between. CDR3 length: 13 amino acids. In nucleotides, the CDR3 is TGTGCCAGTAGTATGCGACAGAAACGGCCCCAGCATTTT. Its translation: CASSMRQKRPQHF.

The J gene is TRBJ2-7, the V gene TRBV5-1; TRBD2 matches 8 bases. The CDR3 loop spans 16 amino acids. Germline CDR1 SGHRS, CDR2 YFSETQ. V lost 3 bases, J lost 3 bases, and 11 bases stayed unmatched. The CDR3: CASSSLTPGGSYEQYF. CDR3 in DNA: TGCGCCAGCAGCTCACTTACCCCGGGGGGGAGCTACGAGCAGTACTTC.

This sequence joins TRBV18 and TRBJ2-5, with 9 bases aligning to TRBD1. The tail of the sequence fits TRBJ2-7 better, so the J call may be wrong. The CDR3 covers 15 residues. Looked up from germline, CDR1 is KGHSH and CDR2 is LQKENI. Here the CDR3 reads CASSPAGTGLYEQYF. CDR3 coding DNA: TGTGCCAGCTCACCAGCCGGGACAGGGCTCTACGAGCAGTACTTC.

A few counts support this clone. The rearrangement uses TRBV18 and TRBJ2-7; 7 bases match TRBD1. CDR1 and CDR2 (germline): KGHSH, LQKENI. Trimming took 3 bases from V and 4 from J; bases not matched to a gene: 3. The CDR3 contains 13 residues. CDR3 in amino acids: CASSPGQQYEQYF. The CDR3 region has the DNA TGTGCCAGCTCACCGGGACAGCAATACGAGCAGTACTTC.

The chain employs TRBV5-1 and TRBJ1-2, with a weak D call TRBD1 (5 bases). This CDR3 is 14 amino acids long. Germline V CDR1 and CDR2: SGHRS, YFSETQ. Trimming left V 0 bases short and J 4 bases short, with 10 bases between. CDR3 DNA sequence: TGCGCCAGCAGCTTGGGACAGCAACCCTATGGCTACACCTTC. Translating it yields CASSLGQQPYGYTF.

The table lists this clone with a count of one. The gene calls are TRBV11-2 and TRBJ2-1; 13 bases fit TRBD2. Losses at the gene ends were 5 bases for V and 3 bases for J; bases not matched to a gene: 4. CDR3 length: 16 amino acids. CDR1 SGHAT and CDR2 FQNNGV come from the germline V gene. Written as DNA, the CDR3 is TGTGCCAGCAGCCCCCGGACTAGCGGGAGCTACAATGAGCAGTTCTTC. As protein: CASSPRTSGSYNEQFF.

The chain has TRBV15 and TRBJ2-7; 12 bases are a match to TRBD1. The CDR3 length is 16 residues. Germline CDR1 is LNHNV and CDR2 is YYDKDF (reference sequence). After removal of 6 bases from V and 5 bases from J, the junction contained 11 bases not matched to a gene. CDR3 protein: CATSDYRDRGRHEQYF. The CDR3 DNA sequence: TGTGCCACCAGTGATTACCGGGACAGGGGGCGCCACGAGCAGTACTTC.

The chain combines TRBV13 with TRBJ2-5; a possible D gene is TRBD2 (5 bases). Germline V lookup: CDR1 PRHDT, CDR2 FYEKMQ (reference sequence). The length of the CDR3 is 16 residues. The V end lost 5 bases, the J end lost 0 bases, and 16 bases lay between the germline ends. CDR3 sequence reads: CASSARQRTYQETQYF. In DNA form, the CDR3 reads TGTGCCAGCAGCGCTCGCCAGCGGACGTACCAAGAGACCCAGTACTTC.

The chain employs TRBV15 and TRBJ2-3; 11 bases match TRBD2. With V trimmed by 5 bases and J by 0 bases, 10 bases remained unmatched. CDR1 is LNHNV and CDR2 is YYDKDF in the germline V gene (reference sequence). This CDR3 region has 18 residues. The CDR3 DNA reads as TGTGCCACCAGCCTAACCGGGACTAGCGGACGTAGCACAGATACGCAGTATTTT. It encodes CATSLTGTSGRSTDTQYF.

The chain carries TRBV7-2 and TRBJ2-7; 7 positions match TRBD1. V lost 3 bases and J lost 2; bases outside the gene matches: 7. Germline V gene data show CDR1 as SGHTA and CDR2 as FQGNSA. The CDR3 is 15 residues long. The CDR3 loop reads CASSFSGTETYEQYF. Written as DNA, the CDR3 is TGTGCCAGCAGCTTCTCCGGGACAGAGACCTACGAGCAGTACTTC.